The TCR beta chain described here comes from a study of blood T cell repertoires in COVID-19. Study in general: PBMCs, B-cell-depleted T cells, or T cells were the source of the cDNA or gDNA that made up the material.

The ends were cut back, 3 bases at V and 0 bases at J, with 6 bases in the middle. Germline V lookup: CDR1 KGHSH, CDR2 LQKENI. The CDR3 totals 15 residues. Assay used: immunoSEQ multiplex PCR; TCRdb lists only in-frame clones, some missing. The top ten clones hold approximately 19% of a sample with 75,000 to 95,000 clones, approximately 90% of them seen once. The sample taken for sequencing was peripheral blood. The chain recombines TRBV18 with TRBJ2-6, with D unclear. The sequence derives from a human donor in a cohort sampled during active COVID-19. CDR3 nucleotides: TGTGCCAGCTCACCCCAAGCCTCTGGGGCCAACGTCCTGACTTTC. Its protein is CASSPQASGANVLTF. Full variable domain (remainder filled in from reference TRBV18 and TRBJ2-6): NAGVMQNPRHLVRRRGQEARLRCSPMKGHSHVYWYRQLPEEGLKFMVYLQKENIIDESGMPKERFSAEFPKEGPSILRIQQVVRGDSAAYFCASSPQASGANVLTFGAGSRLTVL.